The T cell receptor beta chain described here comes from a study of cytomegalovirus exposure and HLA in healthy donors (dated by TCRdb to the late 2010s). Looking at the study overall: An earlier analysis of under 600 of the donors reported 250 to 300 Gb of sequence data and about 100 million unique TCR beta sequences from around 200 million T cells. Across around 400 genotyped donors of the cohort, an average of about 200,000 unique TCR beta nucleotide sequences per donor were sequenced, and approximately 19% of those sequences were non-productive. The study used immunosequencing to profile the T cell repertoires of more than 650 subjects and linked those repertoires to cytomegalovirus serostatus. The study was designed to test whether signatures of past pathogen exposure could be identified by cataloging public T cell receptors. Donor age, sex, ethnicity and CMV serostatus were compiled together with the repertoire data. Every repertoire in the discovery cohort had been generated on one and the same sequencing platform. The genetic ancestry cluster associated with self-reported Caucasian donors included approximately 85% of the approximately 430 genotyped donors. A later analysis re-examined previously published TCR beta repertoires from 610 or so donors and added high-resolution HLA genotyping to investigate patterns of TCR occurrence. An earlier analysis of around 640 of the donors used high-throughput TCR beta sequencing to judge whether each TCR beta V gene segment behaved as functional or pseudogenic. Both class I and class II loci were covered by HLA typing, at four-digit resolution. A later genetic analysis took genome-wide SNP genotypes for about 55% of the 666 donors and used that subset as a discovery cohort. Typing coverage differed by locus: A, B, C, DRB1 and DQB1 were typed in about 620-640 donors, DQA1 in about 510, DPA1 in around 600, and DPB1 in 450 to 480. To predict cytomegalovirus infection status, the study combined high-throughput TCR immunosequencing, statistical association of individual TCRs with disease status, and machine learning. A separate validation cohort of 100 to 150 different subjects was used in addition to the 666-subject first cohort. Rather than drawing on any new phenotypic data, the later analysis identified candidate immune exposures from TCR beta sequences and the way those sequences occurred across donors. Roughly five DR-DQ haplotypes were treated as single units for association and clustering because of strong linkage in the cohort. Around 300 gigabases of sequencing data and roughly 90 million unique TCR sequences were included in an early release covering roughly 600 HLA-typed donors.

Overall study results and their limits: Specific HLA alleles were associated with 15,000 to 20,000 TCR beta sequences at a false discovery rate of 0.05 in a later analysis. Most CMV-associated TCR beta chains appeared to be HLA-restricted in a later analysis, and the HLA associations seemed to be driven largely by CMV exposure. Presence/absence analyses assumed roughly uniform sequencing depth across donors, an assumption that may not hold. The classifier was reported to diagnose cytomegalovirus status with high specificity and sensitivity in both the original cohort and the validation cohort. In a later analysis, the rate of TCR association differed among HLA loci, with DRB1 alleles having the most associated TCRs and HLA-C alleles having the fewest. When HLA alleles, especially DR and DQ, strongly co-occurred, attributing TCR associations to individual alleles was difficult. Across donors, most TCR sequences were observed very rarely, whereas some public TCRs were present in many individuals. A few of the identified cytomegalovirus-associated TCR beta chains were confirmed in vitro to be specific for cytomegalovirus antigens. Correlated functional status among segregating V segments might reflect linkage disequilibrium, but an unknown experimental factor could not be ruled out. This cohort had only TCR beta chains sequenced, and the lack of alpha or paired-chain data limited which features could be detected. In an earlier analysis of about 600 of the donors, most TCR beta V segments appeared in productive rearrangements about 90% or about 30% of the time, broadly matching IMGT annotations. A further reported finding was that TCR beta sequences accurately predicted the HLA-A and HLA-B alleles for most subjects in the first cohort. For the cohort, immune exposure information was limited to CMV serostatus. The authors suggested that the approach could potentially be generalized to other disease states and immunological phenotypes. Because counts were too low, about 17 rarely observed V segments, including chromosome 9 orphons, were excluded from the earlier analysis of several hundred of the donors. Because HLA typing was unavailable for some donors at each locus, only the typed subset was used in association tests. An association between a missense DCLRE1C variant and V-gene and J-gene trimming of TCR beta chains was found in a later genetic analysis and replicated in an independent cohort. The study listed 150 to 200 TCR beta chains as associated with cytomegalovirus. The 87-base-pair reads could not distinguish some IMGT-functional V segments, including TRBV6-2 and TRBV6-3, so those segments were excluded. In a later analysis, several top co-occurrence clusters were reported to appear linked to parvovirus B19, influenza, CMV and Epstein-Barr virus. In a later analysis, HLA-associated TCR beta chains showed more clonal expansion and lower generation probabilities than non-associated chains that were equally common. A cluster of highly shared sequence variants was judged likely to be a technical artifact of the sequencing pipeline. According to a later genetic analysis, donors in an Asian-associated ancestry cluster had fewer N-insertions in productive TCRs than the approximately 630-donor mean.

Trimming accounts for 4 bases at V and 4 bases at J, while the number of junction bases matched to no gene is 15. CDR1 and CDR2, looked up from the germline V gene, are MNHNS and SASEGT. Taken from cysteine to phenylalanine, the CDR3 has 17 residues. CDR3 DNA is the only sequence kept; it has 51 bases, read in frame from the first base. The cohort consisted of 666 healthy bone marrow donors. Cohort members were all nominally healthy when sampled, although unrecorded immune exposures were likely present. The donor tested CMV seronegative, placing the donor among the 300 to 400 seronegative members of the cohort. A peripheral blood sample was provided by each donor, and peripheral blood mononuclear cells were used for TCR beta sequencing. Genomic DNA extraction from the blood cell samples was performed with the Qiagen DNeasy Blood Extraction Kit. Turning to this clone: Its recognized antigen is unknown. Base qualities are missing; no much larger clone stands one base away.

The library was generated by the immunoSEQ multiplex PCR assay. For the multiplex PCR, a mixture combining 60 forward primers for TCR Vbeta segments and 13 reverse primers for TCR Jbeta segments was used. Amplification of the CDR3 region of rearranged TCR beta genes was performed with a multiplex PCR assay on genomic DNA. Amplified TCR beta libraries were sequenced as 87-base-pair reads on the Illumina HiSeq System. The study's processing was this. A later analysis counted about 80 million unique TCR beta chains across the 650 to 800 repertoires, and 10 million to 12 million of these chains were shared by at least two donors. Raw reads were error-corrected and collapsed into unique sequences by a nearest-neighbor algorithm in which closely related sequences were merged to remove PCR and sequencing errors. CDR3 sequences were aligned to IMGT reference sequences to assign V, D and J gene segments. For a sequence to be retained, at least a six-nucleotide match to both a V gene segment and a J gene segment was required. A rearrangement counted as productive if the CDR3 had no stop codons and remained in frame with V and J, and every other rearrangement counted as non-productive. CDR3 was defined according to IMGT convention as the region running from the second conserved V-encoded cysteine to the conserved J-encoded phenylalanine. The earlier analysis of about 610 of the donors excluded sequences that lacked an unambiguous match to a single V gene segment. In an earlier analysis of about 590 of the donors, a V segment was called functional when productive rearrangements were above 56.7%, and segregating when the standard deviation between donors exceeded 5%. A statistical classification framework was built for diagnosing cytomegalovirus status from the catalog of TCR beta chain sequences. In a later analysis, V and J genes were assigned by comparing TCR nucleotide sequences against IMGT/GENE-DB human TR gene sequences. A later analysis assigned CDR3 sequences and most-parsimonious VDJ recombination scenarios with the TCRdist pipeline. In a later analysis, every TCR beta chain was defined by the combination of its CDR3 amino acid sequence and its V-gene family, and reads without a unique V-gene family were dropped. In a later analysis, nearly 600 highly shared, low-generation-probability nucleotide sequences were removed to address suspected cross-contamination and a sequencing artifact. In a later analysis, a clonal expansion index was calculated for each public chain from normalized within-repertoire ranks of inferred template counts. Generation probabilities in a later analysis came from a VDJ recombination model fitted to out-of-frame rearrangements, and those results were checked against IGoR. In a later analysis, TCR-TCR, TCR-HLA and TCR-CMV co-occurrence was scored with hypergeometric tests, and a repertoire-size bias correction was applied to TCR pairs. In a later analysis, false discovery rates were estimated by permuting HLA or CMV assignments 20 times. In a later analysis, co-occurring TCRs were grouped using DBSCAN, and TCRdist sequence similarity was added for clustering within HLA-allele-positive subsets. Co-occurrence clustering excluded repertoires with fewer than 30,000 or more than 120,000 public chains, plus five with anomalous nucleotide sharing. Sourced from immuneACCESS, this table was stored by TCRdb with only in-frame sequences that have V and J called. A share of the clones is absent; for the studies checked, an unresolved V gene accounts for under half, and the remainder has no known explanation. D and trimming were read from the DNA, whereas the V and J calls and clone size are those reported in that table. A total of roughly 160,000 clones appear in this sample, roughly four fifths of them only once. The ten largest clonotypes hold 1.2% to 1.5% of the sample.

The specimen sequenced was PBMCs. The sequence is built from TRBV6-1 and TRBJ2-7, and TRBD1 aligns with 8 junction nucleotides. The sequence derives from a man in his sixties in good health and CMV-seronegative. The CDR3 protein sequence reads: CASSARDVTGDEYEQYF. In nucleotides, the sequence is TGTGCCAGCAGTGCACGCGACGTGACAGGGGATGAGTACGAGCAGTACTTC.